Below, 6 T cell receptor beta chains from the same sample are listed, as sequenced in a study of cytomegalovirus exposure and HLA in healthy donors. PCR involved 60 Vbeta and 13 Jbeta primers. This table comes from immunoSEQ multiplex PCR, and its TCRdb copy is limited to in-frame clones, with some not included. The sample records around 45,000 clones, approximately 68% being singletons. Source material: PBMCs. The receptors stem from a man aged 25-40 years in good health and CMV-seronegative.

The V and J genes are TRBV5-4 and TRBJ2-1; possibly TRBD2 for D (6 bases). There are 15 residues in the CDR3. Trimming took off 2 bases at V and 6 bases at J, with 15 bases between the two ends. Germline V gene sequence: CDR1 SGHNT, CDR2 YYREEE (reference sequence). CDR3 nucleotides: TGTGCCAGCAGCTTAACAGCTGGGACTCTCAATGAGCAGTTCTTC. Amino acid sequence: CASSLTAGTLNEQFF. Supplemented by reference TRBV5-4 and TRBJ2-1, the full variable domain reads ETGVTQSPTHLIKTRGQQVTLRCSSQSGHNTVSWYQQALGQGPQFIFQYYREEENGRGNFPPRFSGLQFPNYSSELNVNALELDDSALYLCASSLTAGTLNEQFFGPGTRLTVL.

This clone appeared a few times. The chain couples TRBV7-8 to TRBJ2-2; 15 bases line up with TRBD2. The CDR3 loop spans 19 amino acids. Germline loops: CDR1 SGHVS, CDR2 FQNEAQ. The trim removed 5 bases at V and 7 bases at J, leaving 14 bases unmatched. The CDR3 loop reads CASSPHGTSGRRRGGELFF. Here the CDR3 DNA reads TGTGCCAGCAGCCCACACGGGACTAGCGGGAGGAGGCGTGGCGGGGAGCTGTTTTTT.

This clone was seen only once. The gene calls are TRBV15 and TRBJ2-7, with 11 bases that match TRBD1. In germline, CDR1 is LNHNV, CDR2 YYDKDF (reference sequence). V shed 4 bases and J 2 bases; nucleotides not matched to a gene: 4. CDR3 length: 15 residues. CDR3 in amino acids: CATSTGQGAPYEQYF. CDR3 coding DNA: TGTGCCACCAGCACAGGACAGGGGGCCCCCTACGAGCAGTACTTC.

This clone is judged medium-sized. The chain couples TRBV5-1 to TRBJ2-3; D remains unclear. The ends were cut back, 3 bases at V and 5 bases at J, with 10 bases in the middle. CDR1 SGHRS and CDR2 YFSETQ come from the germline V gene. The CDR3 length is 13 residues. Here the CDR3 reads CASSSTTGDTQYF. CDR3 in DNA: TGCGCCAGCAGCTCAACCACGGGAGATACGCAGTATTTT.

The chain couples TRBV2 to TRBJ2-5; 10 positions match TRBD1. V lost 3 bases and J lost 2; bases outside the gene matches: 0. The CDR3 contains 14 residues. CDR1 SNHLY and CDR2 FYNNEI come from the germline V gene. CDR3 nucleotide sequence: TGTGCCAGCAGTGAGGGACAGGGGCAAGAGACCCAGTACTTC. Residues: CASSEGQGQETQYF. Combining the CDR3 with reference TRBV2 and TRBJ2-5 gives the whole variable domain EPEVTQTPSHQVTQMGQEVILRCVPISNHLYFYWYRQILGQKVEFLVSFYNNEISEKSEIFDDQFSVERPDGSNFTLKIRSTKLEDSAMYFCASSEGQGQETQYFGPGTRLLVL.

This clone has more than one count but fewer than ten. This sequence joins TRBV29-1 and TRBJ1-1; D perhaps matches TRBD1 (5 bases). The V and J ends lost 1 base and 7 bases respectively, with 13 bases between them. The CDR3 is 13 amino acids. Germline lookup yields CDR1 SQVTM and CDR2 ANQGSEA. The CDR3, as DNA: TGCAGCGTTGAAGGGGGTGGGGCGGTTGAAGCTTTCTTT. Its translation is CSVEGGGAVEAFF.